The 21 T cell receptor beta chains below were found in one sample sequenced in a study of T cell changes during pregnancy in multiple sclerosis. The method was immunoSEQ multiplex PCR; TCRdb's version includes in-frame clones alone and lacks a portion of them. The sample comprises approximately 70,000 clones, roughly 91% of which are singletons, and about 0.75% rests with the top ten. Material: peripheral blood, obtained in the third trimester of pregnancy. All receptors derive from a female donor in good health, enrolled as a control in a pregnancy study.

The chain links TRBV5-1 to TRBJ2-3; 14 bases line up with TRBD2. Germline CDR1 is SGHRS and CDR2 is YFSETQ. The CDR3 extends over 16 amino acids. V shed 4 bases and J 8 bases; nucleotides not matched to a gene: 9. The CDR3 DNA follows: TGCGCCAGCAGCCCGACTAGCGGGGGGGCCCCTGGTACGCAGTATTTT. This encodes CASSPTSGGAPGTQYF.

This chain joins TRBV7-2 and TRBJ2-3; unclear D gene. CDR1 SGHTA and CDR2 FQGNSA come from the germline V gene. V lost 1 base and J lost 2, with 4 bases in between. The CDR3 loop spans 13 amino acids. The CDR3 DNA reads TGTGCCAGCAGCTTAGTCTTCACAGATACGCAGTATTTT. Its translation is CASSLVFTDTQYF.

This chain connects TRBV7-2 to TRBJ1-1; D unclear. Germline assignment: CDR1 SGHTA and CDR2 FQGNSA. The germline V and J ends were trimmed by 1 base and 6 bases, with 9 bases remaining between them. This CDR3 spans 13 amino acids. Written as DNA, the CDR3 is TGTGCCAGCAGCTTAGGAGGCGGCGCTGAAGCTTTCTTT. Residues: CASSLGGGAEAFF. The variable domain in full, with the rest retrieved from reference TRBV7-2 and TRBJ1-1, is GAGVSQSPSNKVTEKGKDVELRCDPISGHTALYWYRQSLGQGLEFLIYFQGNSAPDKSGLPSDRFSAERTGGSVSTLTIQRTQQEDSAVYLCASSLGGGAEAFFGQGTRLTVV.

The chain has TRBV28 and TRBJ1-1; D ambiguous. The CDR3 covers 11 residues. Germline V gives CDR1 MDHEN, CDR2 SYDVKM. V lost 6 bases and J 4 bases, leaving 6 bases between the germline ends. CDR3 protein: CASRRSTEAFF. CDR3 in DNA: TGTGCCAGCAGGAGAAGCACTGAAGCTTTCTTT. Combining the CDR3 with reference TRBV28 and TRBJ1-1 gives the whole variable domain DVKVTQSSRYLVKRTGEKVFLECVQDMDHENMFWYRQDPGLGLRLIYFSYDVKMKEKGDIPEGYSVSREKKERFSLILESASTNQTSMYLCASRRSTEAFFGQGTRLTVV.

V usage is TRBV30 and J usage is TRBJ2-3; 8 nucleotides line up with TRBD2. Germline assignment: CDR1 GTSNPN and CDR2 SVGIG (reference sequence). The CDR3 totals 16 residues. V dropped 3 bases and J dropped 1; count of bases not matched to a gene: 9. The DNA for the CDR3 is TGTGCCTGGAGACCCTGGGGGCGGGAGGGCACAGATACGCAGTATTTT. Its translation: CAWRPWGREGTDTQYF.

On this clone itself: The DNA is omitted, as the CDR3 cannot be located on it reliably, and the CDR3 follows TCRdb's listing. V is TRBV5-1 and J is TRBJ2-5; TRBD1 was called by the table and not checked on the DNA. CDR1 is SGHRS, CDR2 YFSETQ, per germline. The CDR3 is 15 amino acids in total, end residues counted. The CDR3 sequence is CASSFSGQGWGTQYF.

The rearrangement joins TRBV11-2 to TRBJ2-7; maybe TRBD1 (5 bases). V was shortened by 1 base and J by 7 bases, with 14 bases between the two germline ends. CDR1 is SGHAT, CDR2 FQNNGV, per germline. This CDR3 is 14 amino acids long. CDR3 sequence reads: CASSLGQGLREQYF. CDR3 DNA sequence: TGTGCCAGCAGCTTAGGTCAGGGTTTGAGAGAGCAGTACTTC.

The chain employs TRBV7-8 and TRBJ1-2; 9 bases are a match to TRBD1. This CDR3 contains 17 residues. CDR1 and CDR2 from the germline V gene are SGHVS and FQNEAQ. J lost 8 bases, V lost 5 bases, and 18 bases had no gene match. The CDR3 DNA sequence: TGTGCCAGCAGCCCCCTCGGTTTCATGGACAGGGGAGGAGGCTACACCTTC. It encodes CASSPLGFMDRGGGYTF.

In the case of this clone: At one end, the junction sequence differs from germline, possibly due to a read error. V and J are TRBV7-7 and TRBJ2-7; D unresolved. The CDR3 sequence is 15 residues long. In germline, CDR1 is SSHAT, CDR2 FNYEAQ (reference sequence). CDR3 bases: TGTGCTAGCAGCTTAGCCCCTGGGCACCGATACGAGCAGTACTTC. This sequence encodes CASSLAPGHRYEQYF.

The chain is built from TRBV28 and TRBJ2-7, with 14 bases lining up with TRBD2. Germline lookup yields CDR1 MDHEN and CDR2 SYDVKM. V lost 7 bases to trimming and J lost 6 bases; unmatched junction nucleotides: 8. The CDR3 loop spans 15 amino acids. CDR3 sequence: CASIRGTSGRAEQYF. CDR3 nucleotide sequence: TGTGCCAGCATCCGAGGGACTAGCGGGAGAGCCGAGCAGTACTTC.

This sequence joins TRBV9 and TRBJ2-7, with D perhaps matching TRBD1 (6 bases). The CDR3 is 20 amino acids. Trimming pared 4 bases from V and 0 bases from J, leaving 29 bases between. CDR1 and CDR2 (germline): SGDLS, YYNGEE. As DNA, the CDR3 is TGTGCCAGCAGCACACGACCCGGACAGTTTACGGAAGGTGTCTCCTACGAGCAGTACTTC. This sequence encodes CASSTRPGQFTEGVSYEQYF.

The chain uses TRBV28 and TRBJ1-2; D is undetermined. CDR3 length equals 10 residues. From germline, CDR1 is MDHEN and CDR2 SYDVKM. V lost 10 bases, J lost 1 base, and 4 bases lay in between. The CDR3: CATGNYGYTF. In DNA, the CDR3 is TGTGCCACCGGTAACTATGGCTACACCTTC.

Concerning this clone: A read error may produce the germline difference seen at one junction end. The CDR3 DNA reads as TGCAGTGCTAGCATAGATACGCAGTATTTT. This gives the protein CSASIDTQYF. V and J are TRBV20-1 and TRBJ2-3; D uncertain. CDR3 length equals 10 residues. The germline CDR1 and CDR2 sequences are DFQATT and SNEGSKA (reference sequence).

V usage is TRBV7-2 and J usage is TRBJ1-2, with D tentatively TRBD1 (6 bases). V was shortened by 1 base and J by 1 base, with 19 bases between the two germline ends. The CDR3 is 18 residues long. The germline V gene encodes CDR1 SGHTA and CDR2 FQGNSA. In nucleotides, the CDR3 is TGTGCCAGCAGCTTAGACTATGGTACCTCAGGGGTTAACTATGGCTACACCTTC. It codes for CASSLDYGTSGVNYGYTF.

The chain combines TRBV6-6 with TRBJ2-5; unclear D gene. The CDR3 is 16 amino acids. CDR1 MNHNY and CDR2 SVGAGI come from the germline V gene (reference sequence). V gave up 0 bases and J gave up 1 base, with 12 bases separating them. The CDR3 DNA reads TGTGCCAGCAGTTACTCGAGGCAAACTACCCAAGAGACCCAGTACTTC. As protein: CASSYSRQTTQETQYF.

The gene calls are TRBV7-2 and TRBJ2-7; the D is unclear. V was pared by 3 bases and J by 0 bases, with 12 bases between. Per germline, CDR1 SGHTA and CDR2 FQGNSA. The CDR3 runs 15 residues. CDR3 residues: CASSLTTEYSYEQYF. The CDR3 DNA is TGTGCCAGCAGCTTGACGACGGAGTACTCCTACGAGCAGTACTTC.

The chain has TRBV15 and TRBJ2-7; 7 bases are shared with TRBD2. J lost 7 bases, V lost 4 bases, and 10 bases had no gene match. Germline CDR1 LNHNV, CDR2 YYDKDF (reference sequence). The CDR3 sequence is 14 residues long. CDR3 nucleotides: TGTGCCACCAGCACCGAGCGGGAAGCGAGGGAGCAGTACTTC. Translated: CATSTEREAREQYF.

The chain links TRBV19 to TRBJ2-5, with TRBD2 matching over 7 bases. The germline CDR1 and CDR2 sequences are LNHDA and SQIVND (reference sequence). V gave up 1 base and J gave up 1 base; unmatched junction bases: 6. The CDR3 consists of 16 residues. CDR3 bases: TGTGCCAGTAGTATAGCGCTAGCGGCGACCCAAGAGACCCAGTACTTC. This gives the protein CASSIALAATQETQYF. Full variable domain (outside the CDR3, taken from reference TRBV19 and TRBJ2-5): DGGITQSPKYLFRKEGQNVTLSCEQNLNHDAMYWYRQDPGQGLRLIYYSQIVNDFQKGDIAEGYSVSREKKESFPLTVTSAQKNPTAFYLCASSIALAATQETQYFGPGTRLLVL.

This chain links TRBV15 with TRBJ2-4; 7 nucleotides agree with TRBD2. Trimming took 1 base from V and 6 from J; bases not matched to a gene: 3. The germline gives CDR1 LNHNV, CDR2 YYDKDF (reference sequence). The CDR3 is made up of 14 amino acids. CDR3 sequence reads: CATSRGASGNIQYF. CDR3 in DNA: TGTGCCACCAGCAGAGGCGCTAGCGGAAACATTCAGTACTTC.

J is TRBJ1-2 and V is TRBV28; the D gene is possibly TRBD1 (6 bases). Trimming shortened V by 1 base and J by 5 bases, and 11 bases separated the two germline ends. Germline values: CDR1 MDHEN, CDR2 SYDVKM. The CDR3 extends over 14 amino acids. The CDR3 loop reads CASSLLGTRYGYTF. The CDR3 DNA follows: TGTGCCAGCAGTTTATTGGGGACACGATATGGCTACACCTTC.

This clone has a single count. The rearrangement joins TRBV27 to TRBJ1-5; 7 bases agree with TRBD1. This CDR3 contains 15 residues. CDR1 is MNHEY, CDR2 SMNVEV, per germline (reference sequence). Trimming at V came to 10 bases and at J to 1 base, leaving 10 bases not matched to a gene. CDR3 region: CATARGGRSNQPQHF. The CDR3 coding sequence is TGTGCCACCGCTCGAGGGGGCCGGAGCAATCAGCCCCAGCATTTT.